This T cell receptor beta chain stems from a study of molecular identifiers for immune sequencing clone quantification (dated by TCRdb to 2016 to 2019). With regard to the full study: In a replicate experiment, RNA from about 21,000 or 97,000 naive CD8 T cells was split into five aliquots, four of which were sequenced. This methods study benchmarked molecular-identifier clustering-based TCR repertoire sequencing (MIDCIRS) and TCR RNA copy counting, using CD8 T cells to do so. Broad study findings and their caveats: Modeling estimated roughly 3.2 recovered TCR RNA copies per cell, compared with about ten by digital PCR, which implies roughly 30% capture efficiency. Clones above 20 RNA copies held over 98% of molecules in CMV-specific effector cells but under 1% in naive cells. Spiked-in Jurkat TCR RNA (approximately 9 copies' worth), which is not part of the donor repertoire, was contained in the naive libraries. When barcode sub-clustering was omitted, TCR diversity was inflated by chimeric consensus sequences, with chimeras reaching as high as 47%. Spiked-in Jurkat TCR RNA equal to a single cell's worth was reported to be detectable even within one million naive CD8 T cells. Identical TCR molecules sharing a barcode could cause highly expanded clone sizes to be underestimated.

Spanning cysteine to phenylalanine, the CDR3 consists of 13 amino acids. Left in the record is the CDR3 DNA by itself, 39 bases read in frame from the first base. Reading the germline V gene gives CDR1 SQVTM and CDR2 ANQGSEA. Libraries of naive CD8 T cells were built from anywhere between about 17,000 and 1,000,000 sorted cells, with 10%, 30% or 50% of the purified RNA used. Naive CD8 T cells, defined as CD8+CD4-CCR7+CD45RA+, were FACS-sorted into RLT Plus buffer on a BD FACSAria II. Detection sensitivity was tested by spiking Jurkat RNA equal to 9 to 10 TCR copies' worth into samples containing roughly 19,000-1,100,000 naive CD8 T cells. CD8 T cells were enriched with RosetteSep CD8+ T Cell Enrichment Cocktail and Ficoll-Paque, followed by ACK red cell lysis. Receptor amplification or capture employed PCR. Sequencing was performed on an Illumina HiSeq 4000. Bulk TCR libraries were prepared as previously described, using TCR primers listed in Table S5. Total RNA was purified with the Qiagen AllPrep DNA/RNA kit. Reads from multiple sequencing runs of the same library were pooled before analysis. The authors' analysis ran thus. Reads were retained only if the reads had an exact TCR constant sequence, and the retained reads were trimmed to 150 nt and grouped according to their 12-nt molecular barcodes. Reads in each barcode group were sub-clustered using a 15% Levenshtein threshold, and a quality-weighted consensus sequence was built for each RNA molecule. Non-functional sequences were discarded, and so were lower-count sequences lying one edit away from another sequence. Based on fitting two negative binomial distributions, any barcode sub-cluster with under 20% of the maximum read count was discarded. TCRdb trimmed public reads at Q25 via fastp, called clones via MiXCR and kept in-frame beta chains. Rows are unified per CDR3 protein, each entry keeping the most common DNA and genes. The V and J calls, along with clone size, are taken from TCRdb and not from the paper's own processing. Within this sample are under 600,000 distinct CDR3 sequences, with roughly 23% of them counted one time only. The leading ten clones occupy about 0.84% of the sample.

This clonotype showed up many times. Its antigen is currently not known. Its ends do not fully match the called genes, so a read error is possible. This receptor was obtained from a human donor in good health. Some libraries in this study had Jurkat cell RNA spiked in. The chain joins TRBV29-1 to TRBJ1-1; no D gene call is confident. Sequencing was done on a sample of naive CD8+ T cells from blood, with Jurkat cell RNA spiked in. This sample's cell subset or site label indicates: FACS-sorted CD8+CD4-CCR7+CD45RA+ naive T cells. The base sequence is TGCAGCGTTGACGACGGCGGGAACGCTGAAGCTTTCTTT. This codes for CSVDDGGNAEAFF.